These 27 T cell receptor beta chains came from one sample sequenced in a study of PD-L1 blockade in urothelial cancer. This table comes from immunoSEQ multiplex PCR, and its TCRdb copy is limited to in-frame clones, with some not included. The data hold roughly 60,000 clones, with roughly four fifths observed a single time. Specimen: PBMCs, collected around atezolizumab (anti-PD-L1) treatment. The receptors come from a man aged 65 to 85 with urothelial cancer.

The chain employs TRBV9 and TRBJ2-1; weak D call: TRBD2 (5 bases). This CDR3 comprises 14 residues. Germline V gene sequence: CDR1 SGDLS, CDR2 YYNGEE. Trimming pared 0 bases from V and 5 bases from J, leaving 9 bases between. This CDR3 is CASSVGLGDNEQFF. The CDR3 coding sequence is TGTGCCAGCAGCGTAGGGCTGGGAGACAATGAGCAGTTCTTC.

This clone appeared a few times. For the CDR3, the DNA is TGTGCCTCCAAGACAGGGGAGTACACCGGGGAGCTGTTTTTT. As protein: CASKTGEYTGELFF. This chain connects TRBV30 to TRBJ2-2; 8 bases agree with TRBD1. Germline CDR1 reads GTSNPN; CDR2 reads SVGIG (reference sequence). Trimming took 7 bases from V and 3 from J; bases not matched to a gene: 7. The CDR3 consists of 14 residues.

The chain links TRBV2 to TRBJ2-4, with D possibly TRBD1 on 6 matching bases. The V end was cut by 5 bases, the J end by 1 base, with 15 bases between. Germline CDR1 is SNHLY and CDR2 is FYNNEI. This CDR3 spans 16 amino acids. The CDR3 is CASSPQGTMAKNIQYF. In nucleotides, the CDR3 is TGTGCCAGCAGTCCACAGGGTACTATGGCCAAAAACATTCAGTACTTC.

The chain is built from TRBV19 and TRBJ2-1, with 13 nucleotides matching TRBD2. This CDR3 spans 15 amino acids. Germline V gene lookup returns CDR1 LNHDA and CDR2 SQIVND (reference sequence). Trimming removed 7 bases from V and 7 bases from J; junction bases left unmatched: 7. Here the CDR3 DNA reads TGTGCCAGTAAAATACTAGCGGGAGGGCGTAATGAGCAGTTCTTC. The encoded protein is CASKILAGGRNEQFF.

This clone was detected only a few times. The V and J genes are TRBV18 and TRBJ1-5; D perhaps matches TRBD1 (6 bases). This CDR3 has 15 amino acids. Germline CDR1 reads KGHSH; CDR2 reads LQKENI. Trimming stripped 6 bases from V and 0 bases from J, with 12 bases between. CDR3 coding DNA: TGTGCCAGCTCCCGCGGACAGAATAGCAATCAGCCCCAGCATTTT. As protein: CASSRGQNSNQPQHF. Together with reference TRBV18 and TRBJ1-5, the CDR3 gives the full variable domain: NAGVMQNPRHLVRRRGQEARLRCSPMKGHSHVYWYRQLPEEGLKFMVYLQKENIIDESGMPKERFSAEFPKEGPSILRIQQVVRGDSAAYFCASSRGQNSNQPQHFGDGTRLSIL.

V is TRBV7-9 and J is TRBJ2-1; 7 bases are shared with TRBD2. This CDR3 has 12 amino acids. Germline V lookup: CDR1 SEHNR, CDR2 FQNEAQ (reference sequence). V dropped 2 bases and J dropped 16; count of bases not matched to a gene: 8. The CDR3 DNA reads TGTGCCAGCAGCTTATTTCCGCGGGAGTATTTCTTC. Its translation is CASSLFPREYFF.

The count of this clone is one. This rearrangement joins TRBV2 to TRBJ2-7, with a weak D call TRBD1 (5 bases). V was pared by 4 bases and J by 2 bases, with 15 bases between. This CDR3 has 15 residues. Germline values: CDR1 SNHLY, CDR2 FYNNEI. CDR3 sequence (DNA): TGTGCCAGCAGTGGGGGCGGCCAGTCCGCCTACGAGCAGTACTTC. Protein: CASSGGGQSAYEQYF.

The chain is built from TRBV5-1 and TRBJ2-5, with D possibly TRBD1 on 6 matching bases. CDR3 size: 15 residues. Germline assignment: CDR1 SGHRS and CDR2 YFSETQ. V lost 5 bases, J lost 1 base, and 15 bases lay in between. The CDR3 nucleotides are TGCGCCAGCAGTTTGATAGTAGGGGGCCAAGAGACCCAGTACTTC. This codes for CASSLIVGGQETQYF. The full variable domain, in which reference TRBV5-1 and TRBJ2-5 provide the parts outside the CDR3, is KAGVTQTPRYLIKTRGQQVTLSCSPISGHRSVSWYQQTPGQGLQFLFEYFSETQRNKGNFPGRFSGRQFSNSRSEMNVSTLELGDSALYLCASSLIVGGQETQYFGPGTRLLVL.

The count of this clone is one. The rearrangement joins TRBV5-1 to TRBJ1-1; D is ambiguous. This CDR3 has 13 residues. V was shortened by 1 base and J by 3 bases, with 7 bases between the two germline ends. Germline CDR1 SGHRS, CDR2 YFSETQ. The CDR3 region is CASSLNGDTEAFF. The DNA of the CDR3 is TGCGCCAGCAGCTTGAACGGGGACACTGAAGCTTTCTTT.

The chain carries TRBV5-1 and TRBJ1-1; D may be TRBD1 (5 bases). Trimming shortened V by 0 bases and J by 0 bases, and 12 bases separated the two germline ends. The CDR3 runs to 16 residues. In germline, CDR1 is SGHRS, CDR2 YFSETQ. CDR3 DNA: TGCGCCAGCAGCTTGGTGCGGGGACCTATGAACACTGAAGCTTTCTTT. As protein: CASSLVRGPMNTEAFF.

The chain combines TRBV7-9 with TRBJ2-3; no reliable D call. The CDR3 has 15 residues. V was shortened by 2 bases and J by 0 bases, with 9 bases between the two germline ends. The V gene's germline CDR1 is SEHNR and CDR2 FQNEAQ (reference sequence). For the CDR3, the DNA is TGTGCCAGCAGCTTATCTACTACTAGCACAGATACGCAGTATTTT. As protein: CASSLSTTSTDTQYF.

The rearrangement links TRBV10-2 to TRBJ2-1, with TRBD2 matching 13 bases. Trimming at V came to 5 bases and at J to 4 bases, leaving 5 bases not matched to a gene. The CDR3 sequence is 16 residues long. The germline V gene encodes CDR1 WSHSY and CDR2 SAAADI. The CDR3 region is CASSRLAGGLYNEQFF. The CDR3 DNA reads as TGCGCCAGCAGTAGACTAGCGGGAGGTCTTTACAATGAGCAGTTCTTC.

The CDR3 is CASSLSGLAGSSGEQYF. The DNA for the CDR3 is TGTGCCAGCAGTTTATCGGGACTAGCGGGTTCCTCGGGCGAGCAGTACTTC. This sequence joins TRBV27 and TRBJ2-7; 12 bases are a match to TRBD2. Germline assignment: CDR1 MNHEY and CDR2 SMNVEV (reference sequence). V lost 0 bases to trimming and J lost 6 bases; unmatched junction nucleotides: 9. The CDR3 runs 17 residues.

This clone came up a few times. This rearrangement joins TRBV5-1 to TRBJ2-7; 14 bases match TRBD2. Germline V gene data show CDR1 as SGHRS and CDR2 as YFSETQ. The CDR3 has 15 amino acids. The junction had 4 bases not matched to a gene; V was cut back by 4 bases and J by 4 bases. The CDR3 is CASSEGTSGGYEQYF. CDR3 sequence (DNA): TGCGCCAGCAGCGAAGGGACTAGCGGGGGATACGAGCAGTACTTC.

The V gene is TRBV7-2, the J gene TRBJ2-3, with TRBD1 as a possible D gene (5 bases). The CDR3 has 15 amino acids. CDR1 is SGHTA, CDR2 FQGNSA, per germline. Trimming removed 1 base from V and 4 bases from J, with 12 bases in between. As DNA, the CDR3 is TGTGCCAGCAGCTTAGTTCCAGGGTGGGCAGATACGCAGTATTTT. Amino acid sequence: CASSLVPGWADTQYF.

The gene calls are TRBV11-2 and TRBJ2-7; 8 positions match TRBD2. Per the germline V gene, CDR1 is SGHAT and CDR2 is FQNNGV. V trimming: 5 bases; J trimming: 4 bases; junction bases outside the gene matches: 19. The CDR3 runs to 18 residues. The CDR3 protein is CASSPDGGEAGAYYEQYF. The DNA for the CDR3 is TGTGCCAGCAGCCCGGACGGCGGGGAAGCGGGAGCTTATTACGAGCAGTACTTC.

The chain has TRBV5-1 and TRBJ2-1; 14 bases align to TRBD2. Per germline, CDR1 SGHRS and CDR2 YFSETQ. CDR3 length equals 18 residues. J gave up 0 bases and V 3 bases, and 5 bases lay outside the gene matches. In DNA form, the CDR3 reads TGCGCCAGCAGCTCCGGGACTAGCGGGAGAGACTCCTACAATGAGCAGTTCTTC. This sequence encodes CASSSGTSGRDSYNEQFF.

The genes are TRBV19 and TRBJ2-3; 7 bases are shared with TRBD2. Germline values: CDR1 LNHDA, CDR2 SQIVND (reference sequence). J lost 6 bases, V lost 7 bases, and 10 bases had no gene match. The CDR3 spans 14 residues. CDR3 sequence reads: CASNVGGPADTQYF. CDR3 bases: TGTGCCAGTAATGTGGGAGGGCCGGCTGATACGCAGTATTTT.

This clone showed up just a few times. V and J are TRBV19 and TRBJ2-2; tentatively, D is TRBD2 (5 bases). V lost 6 bases and J 1 base, leaving 9 bases between the germline ends. This CDR3 has 14 amino acids. The germline gives CDR1 LNHDA, CDR2 SQIVND (reference sequence). The CDR3 DNA is TGTGCCAGTAGGCGAGGGATGAACACCGGGGAGCTGTTTTTT. This translates into CASRRGMNTGELFF. The entire variable domain, with the rest obtained from reference TRBV19 and TRBJ2-2, is as follows: DGGITQSPKYLFRKEGQNVTLSCEQNLNHDAMYWYRQDPGQGLRLIYYSQIVNDFQKGDIAEGYSVSREKKESFPLTVTSAQKNPTAFYLCASRRGMNTGELFFGEGSRLTVL.

The rearrangement links TRBV7-9 to TRBJ2-1; 9 bases map to TRBD2. The V gene's germline CDR1 is SEHNR and CDR2 FQNEAQ (reference sequence). The CDR3 runs to 16 residues. The junction had 7 bases not matched to a gene; V was cut back by 5 bases and J by 2 bases. Here the CDR3 DNA reads TGTGCCAGCAGCCCAGCGGGAGGAAGAACCTACAATGAGCAGTTCTTC. Translated: CASSPAGGRTYNEQFF.

The chain joins TRBV19 to TRBJ1-5, with TRBD1 matching 7 bases. The CDR3 runs to 14 residues. V was pared by 6 bases and J by 7 bases, with 9 bases of the junction left unmatched. Germline CDR1 and CDR2: LNHDA and SQIVND (reference sequence). CDR3 in DNA: TGTGCCAGTAGCCCTACCGGGGGACAGCAGCCCCAGCATTTT. It encodes CASSPTGGQQPQHF.

V is TRBV5-6 and J is TRBJ1-1; D is undetermined. V lost 4 bases, J lost 0 bases, and 13 bases lay in between. This CDR3 has 15 residues. Looked up from germline, CDR1 is SGHDT and CDR2 is YYEEEE. Here the CDR3 DNA reads TGTGCCAGCAGCCCGCTAGGAGGCATGAACACTGAAGCTTTCTTT. Protein sequence: CASSPLGGMNTEAFF.

The V and J genes are TRBV25-1 and TRBJ2-3, with D possibly being TRBD1 (5 bases). CDR3 size: 14 residues. The germline CDR1 and CDR2 sequences are MGHDK and SYGVNS. The V gene lost 1 base and the J gene lost 3 bases, with 8 bases spanning the gap. CDR3 sequence reads: CASSEFKGTDTQYF. The CDR3 DNA follows: TGTGCCAGCAGTGAATTTAAGGGGACAGATACGCAGTATTTT.

The chain couples TRBV2 to TRBJ2-7; the match to TRBD2 covers 10 bases. Germline CDR1 SNHLY, CDR2 FYNNEI. The ends lost 4 bases at V and 2 bases at J; junction bases unmatched: 2. There are 14 residues in the CDR3. The chain's CDR3 is CASSAAGGPYEQYF. CDR3 nucleotides: TGTGCCAGCAGTGCAGCGGGAGGGCCCTACGAGCAGTACTTC.

In its sample, this clone was seen a few times. The V gene is TRBV6-5, the J gene TRBJ1-1, with 8 bases identical to TRBD1. The CDR3 has 13 amino acids. J lost 5 bases, V lost 6 bases, and 5 bases had no gene match. Germline loops: CDR1 MNHEY, CDR2 SVGAGI. CDR3 sequence (DNA): TGTGCCAGCAGGACTGGACAGGGAACTGAAGCTTTCTTT. Amino acids: CASRTGQGTEAFF.

This chain connects TRBV10-1 to TRBJ2-1, with 9 bases aligning to TRBD1. CDR1 and CDR2 from the germline V gene are WNHNN and SYGVQD (reference sequence). After removal of 6 bases from V and 8 bases from J, the junction contained 5 bases not matched to a gene. This CDR3 comprises 13 residues. The CDR3 bases are TGCGCCAGCAGGGGGACAGGGAGTCATGAGCAGTTCTTC. This translates into CASRGTGSHEQFF.

The V call is TRBV6-6, the J call TRBJ2-7; 8 positions match TRBD1. The CDR3 length is 13 residues. Germline V gene sequence: CDR1 MNHNY, CDR2 SVGAGI (reference sequence). J gave up 2 bases and V 6 bases, and 3 bases lay outside the gene matches. The CDR3 spells CASRVQGAYEQYF. CDR3 DNA: TGTGCCAGCAGGGTACAGGGGGCCTACGAGCAGTACTTC.